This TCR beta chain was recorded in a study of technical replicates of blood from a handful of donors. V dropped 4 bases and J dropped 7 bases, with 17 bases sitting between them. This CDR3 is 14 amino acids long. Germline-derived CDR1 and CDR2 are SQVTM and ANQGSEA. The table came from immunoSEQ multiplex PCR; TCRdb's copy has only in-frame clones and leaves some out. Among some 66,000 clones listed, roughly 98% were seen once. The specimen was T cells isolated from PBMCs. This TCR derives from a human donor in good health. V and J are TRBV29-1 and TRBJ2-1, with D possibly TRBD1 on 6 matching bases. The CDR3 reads CSVVFLGARNEQFF. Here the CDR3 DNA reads TGCAGCGTTGTGTTTCTGGGGGCGCGGAATGAGCAGTTCTTC.